This record concerns one T cell receptor beta chain sequence. Method: immunoSEQ multiplex PCR; TCRdb's copy keeps in-frame clones and lacks some. The sample has some 120,000 clones; 80% to 90% are singletons. The data originate from a study of T cell responses to AZD1222 COVID-19 vaccine. The TCR sequence derives from an adult who received the AZD1222 COVID-19 vaccine. Sample: peripheral blood, taken 28 days after the second AZD1222 dose.

This CDR3 is CASSPTGDRGLGNTIYF. The CDR3 bases are TGCGCCAGCAGCCCCACCGGGGACAGGGGGCTCGGAAACACCATATATTTT. The chain links TRBV5-1 to TRBJ1-3; 12 bases are a match to TRBD1. Trimming cost V 4 bases and J 4 bases; bases outside gene matches: 9. Germline CDR1 reads SGHRS; CDR2 reads YFSETQ. This CDR3 has 17 residues.